This T cell receptor beta chain came from a study of blood T cell repertoires in COVID-19. Study-wide context: Both acute and convalescent COVID-19 samples were obtained from the United States, Italy and Spain.

In the original processing: Quantification of nucleated cells was approximated via reference gene primer amplification. Libraries were prepared by immunoSEQ multiplex PCR; TCRdb keeps only in-frame clonotypes and omits some of them. V and J calls and clone size are as listed in that table; D and trimming were resolved from the DNA. The sample has under 350,000 clones, 80% to 90% seen once; the top ten hold approximately 11%. The sequence was obtained from a woman aged 70 to 79 with acute or convalescent COVID-19. Sequenced: peripheral blood.

For the CDR3, the DNA is TGTGCCAGCTCACCACCGGGCGGGAATCAGCCCCAGCATTTT. Its translation: CASSPPGGNQPQHF. The chain has TRBV18 and TRBJ1-5; no clear D. Germline V gene data show CDR1 as KGHSH and CDR2 as LQKENI. CDR3 length: 14 residues. The ends were cut back, 0 bases at V and 4 bases at J, with 7 bases in the middle.